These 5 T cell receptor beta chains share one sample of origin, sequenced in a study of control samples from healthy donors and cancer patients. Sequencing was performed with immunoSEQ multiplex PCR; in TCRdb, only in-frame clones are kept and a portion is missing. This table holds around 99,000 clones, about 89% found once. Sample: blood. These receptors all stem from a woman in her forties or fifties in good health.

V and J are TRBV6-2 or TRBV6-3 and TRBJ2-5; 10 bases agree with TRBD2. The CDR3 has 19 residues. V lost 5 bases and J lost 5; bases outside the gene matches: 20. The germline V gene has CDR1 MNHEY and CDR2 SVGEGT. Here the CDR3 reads CASSHKIGWLAGAGETQYF. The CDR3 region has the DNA TGTGCCAGCAGTCACAAGATAGGTTGGCTAGCGGGAGCAGGGGAGACCCAGTACTTC.

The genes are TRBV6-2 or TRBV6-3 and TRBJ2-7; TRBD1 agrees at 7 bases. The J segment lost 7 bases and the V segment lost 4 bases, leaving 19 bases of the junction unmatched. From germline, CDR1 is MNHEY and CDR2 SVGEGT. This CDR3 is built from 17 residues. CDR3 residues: CASSSTAPTTGRREQYV. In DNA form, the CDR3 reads TGTGCCAGCAGTTCCACAGCGCCAACGACAGGGCGTCGAGAGCAGTACGTC.

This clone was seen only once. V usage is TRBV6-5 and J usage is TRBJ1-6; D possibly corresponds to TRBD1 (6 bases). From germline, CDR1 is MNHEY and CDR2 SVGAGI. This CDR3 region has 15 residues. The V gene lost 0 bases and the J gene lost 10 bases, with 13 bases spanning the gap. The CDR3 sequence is CASSYSMGGRSPLHF. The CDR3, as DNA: TGTGCCAGCAGTTACTCTATGGGGGGGCGATCACCCCTCCACTTT.

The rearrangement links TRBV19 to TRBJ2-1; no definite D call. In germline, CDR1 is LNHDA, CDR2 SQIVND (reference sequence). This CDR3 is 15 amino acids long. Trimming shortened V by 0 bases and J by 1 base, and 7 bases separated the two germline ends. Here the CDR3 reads CASSIEPRSYNEQFF. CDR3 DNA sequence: TGTGCCAGTAGTATAGAACCTAGGTCCTACAATGAGCAGTTCTTC.

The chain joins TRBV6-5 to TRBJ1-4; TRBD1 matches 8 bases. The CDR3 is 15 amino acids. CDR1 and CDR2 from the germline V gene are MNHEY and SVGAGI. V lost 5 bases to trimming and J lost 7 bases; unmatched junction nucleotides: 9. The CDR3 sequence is CASSPARGRGEKLFF. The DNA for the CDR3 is TGTGCCAGCAGTCCTGCCAGGGGGCGAGGTGAAAAACTGTTTTTT.